This is a list of T cell receptor beta chains from one sample in a study of blood T cell repertoires in COVID-19. Only in-frame clones appear in the TCRdb table, and some are missing; sequencing was by immunoSEQ multiplex PCR. Here the sample spans approximately 410,000 clones, approximately 90% being singletons. Sample: peripheral blood. The receptors shown here come from a woman aged 30 to 39 with active or convalescent COVID-19. Both conserved end residues are part of each CDR3. The order of the fields is J gene, clone size, D gene, V gene, CDR3 protein, CDR3 DNA. D genes are given only for firm matches. Size tells how often a clone was seen (once, few, many) or the class of an expanded clone, and some rows leave it out.

J gene: TRBJ2-7; clone size: NA; D gene: NA; V gene: TRBV7-6; CDR3 protein: CASSREQYF; CDR3 DNA: TGTGCCAGCTCTAGGGAGCAGTACTTC
J gene: TRBJ1-1; clone size: NA; D gene: NA; V gene: TRBV5-6; CDR3 protein: CASSPSPVGGGEAFF; CDR3 DNA: TGTGCCAGCAGCCCCTCCCCGGTGGGAGGAGGAGAGGCTTTCTTT
J gene: TRBJ1-2; clone size: few; D gene: NA; V gene: TRBV16; CDR3 protein: CASSHTRGNYGYTF; CDR3 DNA: TGTGCCAGCAGCCATACAAGAGGAAACTATGGCTACACCTTC
J gene: TRBJ2-3; clone size: NA; D gene: NA; V gene: TRBV6-5; CDR3 protein: CASSLYLGTDTQYF; CDR3 DNA: TGTGCCAGCAGTTTATACTTGGGCACAGATACGCAGTATTTT
J gene: TRBJ2-7; clone size: NA; D gene: TRBD2; V gene: TRBV19; CDR3 protein: CASSIQGLAESYEQYF; CDR3 DNA: TGTGCCAGTAGTATACAGGGACTAGCGGAGTCCTACGAGCAGTACTTC
J gene: TRBJ1-5; clone size: NA; D gene: TRBD1; V gene: TRBV18; CDR3 protein: CASSPGQARNQPQHF; CDR3 DNA: TGTGCCAGCTCACCAGGACAGGCACGAAATCAGCCCCAGCATTTT
J gene: TRBJ2-1; clone size: many; D gene: TRBD1; V gene: TRBV4-2; CDR3 protein: CASSQEPAGGRLGGWNNEQFF; CDR3 DNA: TGTGCCAGCAGCCAAGAACCCGCAGGGGGAAGGTTGGGTGGGTGGAACAATGAGCAGTTCTTC
J gene: TRBJ1-3; clone size: NA; D gene: NA; V gene: TRBV4-1; CDR3 protein: CASSQVAQGLGGNTIYF; CDR3 DNA: TGCGCCAGCAGCCAAGTTGCTCAGGGGTTGGGGGGAAACACCATATATTTT
J gene: TRBJ1-5; clone size: few; D gene: TRBD1; V gene: TRBV19; CDR3 protein: CASSTRQGENQPQHF; CDR3 DNA: TGTGCCAGTAGTACCCGACAGGGGGAGAATCAGCCCCAGCATTTT
J gene: TRBJ2-7; clone size: NA; D gene: TRBD1; V gene: TRBV6-4; CDR3 protein: CASSGDRGRSPPLVCEQYF; CDR3 DNA: TGTGCCAGCAGTGGGGACAGGGGGCGATCTCCCCCTTTGGTTTGCGAGCAGTACTTC
J gene: TRBJ1-1; clone size: NA; D gene: TRBD1; V gene: TRBV30; CDR3 protein: CAWTTGTGVREAFF; CDR3 DNA: TGTGCCTGGACAACCGGGACAGGGGTGAGAGAAGCTTTCTTT
J gene: TRBJ2-6; clone size: NA; D gene: NA; V gene: TRBV11-2; CDR3 protein: CASSLVSGIGANVLTF; CDR3 DNA: TGTGCCAGCAGCTTAGTCTCAGGGATTGGGGCCAACGTCCTGACTTTC
J gene: TRBJ2-7; clone size: NA; D gene: TRBD1; V gene: TRBV19; CDR3 protein: CASSGQGYEQYF; CDR3 DNA: TGTGCCAGCTCGGGACAGGGCTACGAGCAGTACTTC
J gene: TRBJ1-5; clone size: NA; D gene: NA; V gene: TRBV7-2; CDR3 protein: CASSFFGGHQPQHF; CDR3 DNA: TGTGCCAGCAGCTTTTTCGGGGGACATCAGCCCCAGCATTTT
J gene: TRBJ2-1; clone size: NA; D gene: NA; V gene: TRBV9; CDR3 protein: CASSVSTLGGAFYNEQFF; CDR3 DNA: TGTGCCAGCAGCGTTTCCACACTTGGGGGGGCCTTTTATAATGAGCAGTTCTTC
J gene: TRBJ2-7; clone size: NA; D gene: TRBD1; V gene: TRBV11-2; CDR3 protein: CASSGGYEQYF; CDR3 DNA: TGTGCCAGTTCAGGGGGCTACGAGCAGTACTTC
J gene: TRBJ2-2; clone size: NA; D gene: NA; V gene: TRBV4-1; CDR3 protein: CASSQGGETGELFF; CDR3 DNA: TGCGCCAGCAGCCAAGGAGGCGAGACCGGGGAGCTGTTTTTT
J gene: TRBJ2-2; clone size: NA; D gene: NA; V gene: TRBV18; CDR3 protein: CASSPQGDTGELFF; CDR3 DNA: TGTGCCAGCTCACCACAGGGAGACACCGGGGAGCTGTTTTTT
J gene: TRBJ1-2; clone size: NA; D gene: TRBD1; V gene: TRBV2; CDR3 protein: CASSVPGQGAFDYGYTF; CDR3 DNA: TGTGCCAGCAGTGTACCGGGACAGGGGGCATTTGACTATGGCTACACCTTC
J gene: TRBJ1-1; clone size: NA; D gene: TRBD1; V gene: TRBV11-3; CDR3 protein: CASSTQGQGGTEAFF; CDR3 DNA: TGTGCCAGCAGCACCCAAGGACAGGGAGGCACTGAAGCTTTCTTT
J gene: TRBJ2-5; clone size: NA; D gene: NA; V gene: TRBV2; CDR3 protein: CASIPPFGETQYF; CDR3 DNA: TGTGCCAGCATCCCACCGTTCGGGGAGACCCAGTACTTC
J gene: TRBJ2-7; clone size: NA; D gene: TRBD1; V gene: TRBV19; CDR3 protein: CASTSTGVHEQYF; CDR3 DNA: TGTGCCAGTACCTCGACAGGGGTGCACGAGCAGTACTTC
J gene: TRBJ1-1; clone size: NA; D gene: NA; V gene: TRBV27; CDR3 protein: CASSFERGNTEAFF; CDR3 DNA: TGTGCCAGCAGTTTTGAGAGAGGGAACACTGAAGCTTTCTTT
J gene: TRBJ2-2; clone size: NA; D gene: TRBD2; V gene: TRBV3-1/TRBV3-2; CDR3 protein: CASTHSGRAPGELFF; CDR3 DNA: TGTGCCAGCACCCATAGCGGGAGGGCCCCCGGGGAGCTGTTTTTT
J gene: TRBJ1-2; clone size: NA; D gene: NA; V gene: TRBV6-5; CDR3 protein: CASRPNDRANYGYTF; CDR3 DNA: TGTGCCAGCAGACCTAATGACAGAGCTAACTATGGCTACACCTTC
J gene: TRBJ2-1; clone size: NA; D gene: NA; V gene: TRBV5-1; CDR3 protein: CASSLLSATYNEQFF; CDR3 DNA: TGCGCCAGCAGCTTGTTAAGCGCAACCTACAATGAGCAGTTCTTC
J gene: TRBJ2-7; clone size: NA; D gene: TRBD1; V gene: TRBV5-1; CDR3 protein: CASSLSTGQGTYEQYF; CDR3 DNA: TGCGCCAGCAGCTTATCCACGGGACAGGGGACCTACGAGCAGTACTTC
J gene: TRBJ2-5; clone size: NA; D gene: NA; V gene: TRBV5-1; CDR3 protein: CASSLDPGEETQYF; CDR3 DNA: TGCGCCAGCAGCTTGGATCCAGGGGAAGAGACCCAGTACTTC
J gene: TRBJ1-5; clone size: NA; D gene: NA; V gene: TRBV4-1; CDR3 protein: CASSQDYRSNQPQHF; CDR3 DNA: TGCGCCAGCAGCCAAGATTACCGGTCGAATCAGCCCCAGCATTTT
J gene: TRBJ2-3; clone size: NA; D gene: TRBD2; V gene: TRBV29-1; CDR3 protein: CSAQTSRTSGGTDTQYF; CDR3 DNA: TGCAGCGCCCAAACCTCCCGGACTAGCGGGGGCACAGATACGCAGTATTTT
J gene: TRBJ1-2; clone size: NA; D gene: TRBD1; V gene: TRBV6-6; CDR3 protein: CASSYSAGGADGYTF; CDR3 DNA: TGTGCCAGCAGTTACTCGGCAGGGGGCGCAGATGGCTACACCTTC
J gene: TRBJ1-2; clone size: NA; D gene: NA; V gene: TRBV5-6; CDR3 protein: CASSGGLNYGYTF; CDR3 DNA: TGTGCCAGCAGCGGGGGACTTAACTATGGCTACACCTTC
J gene: TRBJ1-1; clone size: NA; D gene: NA; V gene: TRBV6-5; CDR3 protein: CASSPLANTEAFF; CDR3 DNA: TGTGCCAGCAGTCCATTGGCGAACACTGAAGCTTTCTTT
J gene: TRBJ1-1; clone size: once; D gene: NA; V gene: TRBV4-1; CDR3 protein: CASSHGSGGDTEAFF; CDR3 DNA: TGCGCCAGCAGCCATGGGAGCGGGGGTGACACTGAAGCTTTCTTT
J gene: TRBJ1-2; clone size: NA; D gene: NA; V gene: TRBV7-2; CDR3 protein: CASSLAGLGIGGYTF; CDR3 DNA: TGTGCCAGCAGCTTGGCGGGACTGGGGATAGGGGGCTACACCTTC
J gene: TRBJ2-2; clone size: NA; D gene: TRBD2; V gene: TRBV7-9; CDR3 protein: CASSSGLAGYTGELFF; CDR3 DNA: TGTGCCAGCAGCTCAGGACTAGCGGGGTACACCGGGGAGCTGTTTTTT
J gene: TRBJ2-2; clone size: NA; D gene: NA; V gene: TRBV19; CDR3 protein: CASSMGAGKGTGELFF; CDR3 DNA: TGTGCCAGTAGTATGGGTGCAGGGAAGGGCACCGGGGAGCTGTTTTTT
J gene: TRBJ2-3; clone size: NA; D gene: NA; V gene: TRBV19; CDR3 protein: CASSGLATDTQYF; CDR3 DNA: TGTGCCAGTAGCGGTCTAGCTACAGATACGCAGTATTTT
J gene: TRBJ1-1; clone size: NA; D gene: NA; V gene: TRBV12-2; CDR3 protein: CASRSTQQGPFEAFF; CDR3 DNA: TGTGCAAGTCGCTCGACGCAACAGGGGCCCTTTGAAGCTTTCTTT
J gene: TRBJ2-3; clone size: NA; D gene: NA; V gene: TRBV2; CDR3 protein: CASGQSTDTQYF; CDR3 DNA: TGTGCCAGCGGCCAGTCCACAGATACGCAGTATTTT
J gene: TRBJ2-7; clone size: NA; D gene: TRBD2; V gene: TRBV15; CDR3 protein: CATSTLGTSGYEQYF; CDR3 DNA: TGTGCCACCAGCACTTTAGGGACTAGCGGGTACGAGCAGTACTTC
J gene: TRBJ2-7; clone size: NA; D gene: TRBD2; V gene: TRBV7-9; CDR3 protein: CASSFPSASGGPPYF; CDR3 DNA: TGTGCCAGCAGCTTCCCCTCGGCTAGCGGGGGACCGCCGTACTTC
J gene: TRBJ2-7; clone size: once; D gene: NA; V gene: TRBV6-5; CDR3 protein: CASRRQGKEQYF; CDR3 DNA: TGTGCCAGCAGGCGGCAGGGTAAGGAGCAGTACTTC
J gene: TRBJ2-5; clone size: NA; D gene: TRBD1; V gene: TRBV6-5; CDR3 protein: CASSKDRAGRETQYF; CDR3 DNA: TGTGCCAGCAGCAAGGACAGGGCCGGTCGGGAGACCCAGTACTTC
J gene: TRBJ1-2; clone size: NA; D gene: TRBD1; V gene: TRBV4-2; CDR3 protein: CASSQKGQGAHYGYTF; CDR3 DNA: TGTGCCAGCAGCCAGAAAGGACAGGGGGCTCACTATGGCTACACCTTC
J gene: TRBJ2-3; clone size: NA; D gene: NA; V gene: TRBV3-1/TRBV3-2; CDR3 protein: CASSRVGSRGIDTQYF; CDR3 DNA: TGTGCCAGCAGCCGAGTTGGCAGCCGAGGTATAGATACGCAGTATTTT
J gene: TRBJ1-6; clone size: NA; D gene: NA; V gene: TRBV29-1; CDR3 protein: CSVAYSNNSPLHF; CDR3 DNA: TGCAGCGTTGCGTACAGTAATAATTCACCCCTCCACTTT
J gene: TRBJ2-1; clone size: NA; D gene: TRBD1; V gene: TRBV12-3/TRBV12-4; CDR3 protein: CASSFETGDEQFF; CDR3 DNA: TGTGCCAGCAGTTTCGAGACAGGGGATGAGCAGTTCTTC
J gene: TRBJ2-3; clone size: NA; D gene: TRBD1; V gene: TRBV5-1; CDR3 protein: CASSHRGTTDTQYF; CDR3 DNA: TGCGCCAGCAGCCACAGGGGCACCACAGATACGCAGTATTTT
J gene: TRBJ1-5; clone size: once; D gene: TRBD1; V gene: TRBV10-3; CDR3 protein: CAISRQGAEPQHF; CDR3 DNA: TGTGCCATCAGTCGACAGGGTGCAGAGCCCCAGCATTTT
J gene: TRBJ2-1; clone size: NA; D gene: TRBD2; V gene: TRBV3-1/TRBV3-2; CDR3 protein: CASSLVSGSVDEQFF; CDR3 DNA: TGTGCCAGCAGCCTCGTGAGCGGGAGTGTCGATGAGCAGTTCTTC
J gene: TRBJ2-6; clone size: NA; D gene: TRBD1; V gene: TRBV11-2; CDR3 protein: CASSARDRGVGWANVLTF; CDR3 DNA: TGTGCCAGCAGCGCCCGGGACAGGGGAGTGGGCTGGGCCAACGTCCTGACTTTC
J gene: TRBJ1-5; clone size: NA; D gene: TRBD1; V gene: TRBV19; CDR3 protein: CASSILWTGGGQPQHF; CDR3 DNA: TGTGCCAGTAGTATTCTCTGGACAGGGGGCGGACAGCCCCAGCATTTT
J gene: TRBJ2-5; clone size: NA; D gene: NA; V gene: TRBV30; CDR3 protein: CAWETGFQETQYF; CDR3 DNA: TGTGCCTGGGAAACAGGTTTCCAAGAGACCCAGTACTTC
J gene: TRBJ1-2; clone size: once; D gene: TRBD1; V gene: TRBV30; CDR3 protein: CAWRGQGKGYTF; CDR3 DNA: TGTGCCTGGAGGGGACAGGGAAAAGGCTACACCTTC
J gene: TRBJ2-3; clone size: NA; D gene: TRBD2; V gene: TRBV6-1; CDR3 protein: CASSEVVAGGSYSTDTQYF; CDR3 DNA: TGTGCCAGCAGTGAAGTCGTGGCGGGGGGGAGTTATAGCACAGATACGCAGTATTTT
J gene: TRBJ2-3; clone size: NA; D gene: TRBD2; V gene: TRBV7-6; CDR3 protein: CASSLVLAASSTDTQYF; CDR3 DNA: TGTGCCAGCAGCTTAGTACTAGCGGCTTCTAGCACAGATACGCAGTATTTT
J gene: TRBJ1-1; clone size: NA; D gene: TRBD1; V gene: TRBV6-5; CDR3 protein: CATRDRALNTEAFF; CDR3 DNA: TGTGCCACCAGGGACAGGGCCCTGAACACTGAAGCTTTCTTT
J gene: TRBJ1-4; clone size: many; D gene: NA; V gene: TRBV9; CDR3 protein: CASSESGNSDEKLFF; CDR3 DNA: TGTGCCAGCAGCGAGTCCGGGAACTCCGATGAAAAACTGTTTTTT